This TCR beta chain emerged from a study of T-cell reconstitution after alpha-beta-depleted transplantation in children. V shed 7 bases, J shed 2 bases, and the junction held 5 bases outside the gene matches. The germline gives CDR1 SQVTM, CDR2 ANQGSEA. The CDR3 covers 14 residues. Concerning this clonotype: Antigen: not known.

Preparation of the TCRbeta library was carried out with unique molecular identifiers. TCRdb re-called the PCR reads with MiXCR, one entry per CDR3 protein. The sample has some 600,000 distinct CDR3 sequences, 10% to 15% seen once. General study results and limits: Expanded clones from the graft, numbering several hundred, reportedly supplied alpha-beta T cells about two months after transplant.

This receptor was identified in a male patient younger than 18 who had a stem cell transplant for acute myeloid leukemia, so the T cells may come from the graft donor. V is TRBV29-1 and J is TRBJ2-3; 11 bases align to TRBD1. The specimen comprised PBMCs, mostly from graft donor cells, sampled 360 days after TCRalphabeta/CD19-depleted stem cell transplant. CDR3 in DNA: TGCAGCGGTCTGGGACAGGGGGTCACAGATACGCAGTATTTT. Its translation is CSGLGQGVTDTQYF.